This TCR beta chain was documented in a study of blood T cell repertoires in COVID-19 (dated by TCRdb to between 2020 and 2021). In terms of the full investigation: Samples from collaborators originated in the United States, Italy and Spain and spanned both the acute and convalescent phases of COVID-19. Where HLA class I and class II types were available, the types were taken from metadata supplied by the sample provider, not from assay-based typing. Deeply sampled blood TCRbeta repertoires from subjects exposed to, actively infected with, or recovered from COVID-19 were included in the dataset. Samples were obtained from the ongoing ImmuneRACE study (first 160 participants) and from approximately 1,200 subjects provided by 6 global collaborators. The sample metadata nearly always contained a de-identified subject ID, COVID-19 status, age in years and sex. The material from the prospective study consisted of cDNA or gDNA derived from T cells, B-cell-depleted T cells, or PBMCs. The repertoires were released in a freely available public database meant as a resource for research on the immune response to SARS-CoV-2. General findings and caveats noted by the study authors: Clinical and demographic metadata were provided uncurated, with the amount varying by source and participant.

A distance of 11 bases separates the germline ends of V and J, which lose 3 bases and 2 bases respectively. The CDR3 contains 14 residues, cysteine and phenylalanine counted. Of the read, only the CDR3 DNA is kept; its 42 bases are in frame from base 1. Based on the germline V gene, the CDR1 and CDR2 sequences are SGDLS and YYNGEE. The immunoSEQ Assay, a bias-controlled multiplex PCR, was used to amplify TCRbeta CDR3 regions from genomic DNA. The published analysis was carried out like this. The number of nucleated cells in each sample was estimated by amplification of reference gene primers within the assay. To quantify the absolute abundance of each unique TCRbeta CDR3 rearrangement, sequence reads were collapsed and filtered. Productive Simpson clonality was computed per sample as the square root of Simpson's diversity index over productive rearrangements. TCRdb holds this immuneACCESS table with in-frame rearrangements only. Some clones are missing; in checked studies, unresolved V genes explain under half, and the rest has no known cause. V and J calls and clone size are those listed in that table; D and trimming were worked out from the DNA. The sample table holds roughly 46,000 clones, of which roughly nine tenths were seen once. The ten biggest clones cover approximately 3.1% of the sample.

In the prospective study, participants were roughly 18 to 100 years old, resided in about two dozen geographic areas of the United States, and were enrolled through a virtual design. To assign participants to cohorts, the prospective study relied on clinical history that participants themselves reported in a screening survey and a study questionnaire. Recovered participants in ImmuneRACE Cohort 3 were defined by two consecutive negative NP/OP PCR tests, clearance by a healthcare professional, or resolution of symptoms. Each participant in the prospective study had whole blood, serum and a nasopharyngeal or oropharyngeal swab collected by mobile phlebotomists. Prospective study participants could optionally give additional blood draws and questionnaires over a roughly 2-month period. Prospective study blood samples were shipped either frozen or at room temperature before DNA extraction. Comment on this clone: The specificity of this receptor is unknown. No per-base quality is available; no much larger clone lies one base away.

The origin of this receptor is a woman aged 45-60 years who had recovered from COVID-19. Sequencing was carried out using PBMCs or T cells enriched from blood (not recorded which). Here the chain combines TRBV9 and TRBJ2-5; D gene: possibly TRBD1, on 6 matching bases. The sequenced DNA: TGTGCCAGCAGCGCACAGGGTGGGCAAGAGACCCAGTACTTC. The resulting protein is CASSAQGGQETQYF.